The 5 T cell receptor beta chains in this list originate from one sample, sequenced in a study of regulatory T cells in long-lasting Graves disease. The time point was: persistent/refractory GD, antithyroid drugs over 5 years with positive TRAb. Extracted PBMC RNA gave rise to the TCR library. Building of the TCR beta libraries involved iRepertoire HTBI primers and Arm-PCR of CDR3 regions. TCRdb recomputed calls from the multiplex PCR reads with MiXCR, one row per CDR3 protein. The table lists about 470,000 distinct CDR3 sequences, approximately 21% of them singletons. This specimen was peripheral blood mononuclear cells (PBMCs), taken when the disease was refractory, from a patient treated with antithyroid drugs. These receptors were taken from a female donor with Graves disease.

This clonotype has a count of ten or more. The chain combines TRBV12-3 or TRBV12-4 with TRBJ2-2; TRBD2 aligns across 11 bases. V was pared by 2 bases and J by 4 bases, with 3 bases of the junction left unmatched. The length of the CDR3 is 16 residues. This CDR3 reads CASSLIAGGPTGELFF. In nucleotides, the CDR3 is TGTGCCAGCAGTTTAATAGCGGGAGGGCCCACCGGGGAGCTGTTTTTT.

This clonotype has only a few counts. V and J are TRBV2 and TRBJ2-1; D gene ambiguous. Trimming removed 4 bases from V and 5 bases from J, with 9 bases in between. The CDR3 is made up of 13 amino acids. Per the germline V gene, CDR1 is SNHLY and CDR2 is FYNNEI. Here the CDR3 reads CASSGRPDNEQFF. The CDR3 nucleotides are TGTGCCAGCAGTGGAAGGCCTGACAATGAGCAGTTCTTC. The full variable domain, its missing parts supplied by reference TRBV2 and TRBJ2-1, is EPEVTQTPSHQVTQMGQEVILRCVPISNHLYFYWYRQILGQKVEFLVSFYNNEISEKSEIFDDQFSVERPDGSNFTLKIRSTKLEDSAMYFCASSGRPDNEQFFGPGTRLTVL.

About this clonotype: An end of the junction does not agree with germline; a read error may underlie this. The chain uses TRBV28 and TRBJ2-7; D tentatively reads TRBD1 or TRBD2 (5 bases each). This CDR3 has 14 amino acids. Germline values: CDR1 MDHEN, CDR2 SYDVKM. CDR3 sequence reads: CASSLWGDLYGQYF. The DNA for the CDR3 is TGTGCCAGCAGTTTATGGGGGGACCTCTACGGGCAGTACTTC.

This clonotype was recorded many times. The CDR3 sequence is CASSLGAGRDSNQPQHF. The CDR3 DNA follows: TGTGCCAGCAGTTTAGGTGCAGGGAGGGATAGCAATCAGCCCCAGCATTTT. The chain employs TRBV12-3 or TRBV12-4 and TRBJ1-5; tentative D call: TRBD1 (5 bases). The CDR3 runs 17 residues. Deletions cut 1 base from V and 0 bases from J, with 13 bases between.

This chain connects TRBV3-1 to TRBJ2-2; 8 nucleotides line up with TRBD1. CDR1 and CDR2 (germline): LGHDT, YNNKEL (reference sequence). The CDR3 sequence is 15 residues long. J was trimmed by 2 bases and V by 5 bases; bases with no gene match: 4. DNA for the CDR3: TGTGCCAGCAGCGTGGGACAGGAAAACACCGGGGAGCTGTTTTTT. It encodes CASSVGQENTGELFF.